This T cell receptor (beta chain) was recorded in a study of cytomegalovirus exposure and HLA in healthy donors. PCR primers comprised 60 Vbeta and 13 Jbeta primers. Sequencing was performed with immunoSEQ multiplex PCR; in TCRdb, only in-frame clones are kept and a portion is missing. The sample yields roughly 140,000 clones, 78% seen once. With V trimmed by 7 bases and J by 7 bases, 12 bases remained unmatched. The CDR3 consists of 14 residues. Germline V CDR1 and CDR2: MDHEN, SYDVKM. The clonotype originates from a woman aged 18-29 years in good health and CMV-seropositive. The material sequenced was PBMCs. The V gene is TRBV28, the J gene TRBJ1-2, with 7 bases identical to TRBD1. CDR3 region: CASTDGDRVSGYTF. The CDR3 nucleotides are TGTGCCAGCACTGATGGCGACAGGGTGTCTGGCTACACCTTC.